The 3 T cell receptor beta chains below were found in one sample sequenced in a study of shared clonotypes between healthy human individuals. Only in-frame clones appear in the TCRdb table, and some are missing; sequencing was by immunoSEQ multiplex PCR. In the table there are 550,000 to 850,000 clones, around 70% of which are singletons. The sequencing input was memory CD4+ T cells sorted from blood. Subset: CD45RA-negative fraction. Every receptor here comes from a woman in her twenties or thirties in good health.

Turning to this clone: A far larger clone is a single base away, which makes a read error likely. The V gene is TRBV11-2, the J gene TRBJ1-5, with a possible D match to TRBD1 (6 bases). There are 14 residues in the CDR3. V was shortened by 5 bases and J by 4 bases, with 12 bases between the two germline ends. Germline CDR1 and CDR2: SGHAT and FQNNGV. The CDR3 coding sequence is TGTGCCAGCAGCCAAGAGACAGGAAATCAGCCCCAGCATTTT. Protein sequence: CASSQETGNQPQHF.

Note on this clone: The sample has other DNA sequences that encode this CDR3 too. Here the CDR3 DNA reads TGCGCCAGCAGCTTGTCACTAGCGGGTTACAATGAGCAGTTCTTC. It is translated as CASSLSLAGYNEQFF. V is TRBV5-1 and J is TRBJ2-1; 9 nucleotides line up with TRBD2. CDR3 length: 15 residues. V trimming: 1 base; J trimming: 4 bases; junction bases outside the gene matches: 3. Germline V lookup: CDR1 SGHRS, CDR2 YFSETQ.

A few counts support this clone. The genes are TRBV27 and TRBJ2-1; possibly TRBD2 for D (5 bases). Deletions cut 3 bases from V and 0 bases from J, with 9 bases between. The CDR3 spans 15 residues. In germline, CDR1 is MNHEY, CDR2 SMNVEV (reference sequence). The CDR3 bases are TGTGCCAGCAGTTTGAGGGTGAGCTCCTACAATGAGCAGTTCTTC. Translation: CASSLRVSSYNEQFF.